The 5 T cell receptor beta chains listed next were all sequenced from one sample in a study of T cells after yellow fever vaccination. Using its own MiXCR run on the 5' RACE reads, TCRdb lists one record per CDR3 protein. There are under 300,000 distinct CDR3 sequences in the sample; less than 9% occur only once, and more than 0.8% lies in the top ten. Source: CD4+ T cells sorted from PBMCs, taken 15 days after the yellow fever booster vaccination. The receptors originated from a man aged 30 to 45 who received the YFV17D yellow fever vaccine.

The chain combines TRBV23-1 with TRBJ2-3, with 9 bases fitting TRBD1. TRBV23-1 carries the ORF label, with uncertain function. This CDR3 has 17 amino acids. The trim removed 4 bases at V and 5 bases at J, leaving 13 bases unmatched. The CDR3 DNA follows: TGCGCCAGCAGTCCTCTCCGGAGGGACAGGGTCGTAGATACGCAGTATTTT. It encodes CASSPLRRDRVVDTQYF.

There are a few counts of this clonotype. The chain carries TRBV5-1 and TRBJ2-5; D possibly corresponds to TRBD2 (6 bases). CDR1 and CDR2 (germline): SGHRS, YFSETQ. V dropped 4 bases and J dropped 5 bases, with 18 bases sitting between them. This CDR3 has 15 amino acids. CDR3 region: CASSLSDPREETQYF. In nucleotides, the CDR3 is TGCGCCAGCAGCCTCTCGGACCCACGGGAGGAGACCCAGTACTTC.

There are many counts of this clonotype. The gene calls are TRBV15 and TRBJ1-1; TRBD1 agrees at 7 bases. Unmatched junction bases numbered 8, after V lost 1 base and J lost 6 bases. This CDR3 contains 15 residues. The germline gives CDR1 LNHNV, CDR2 YYDKDF (reference sequence). CDR3 DNA sequence: TGTGCCACCAGCAGAGTTTCTTGGGACAGCTCTGAAGCTTTCTTT. It codes for CATSRVSWDSSEAFF.

This clonotype was observed a few times. This rearrangement joins TRBV29-1 to TRBJ2-3, with TRBD2 matching 9 bases. Germline trimming cut 3 bases from V and 4 bases from J; bases unmatched to any gene: 5. The germline gives CDR1 SQVTM, CDR2 ANQGSEA. The CDR3 covers 14 residues. The CDR3 DNA follows: TGCAGCGTTGAGAGGCGGGGGGGGCCAGATACGCAGTATTTT. It encodes CSVERRGGPDTQYF.

Only a few counts were recorded for this clonotype. The chain combines TRBV4-3 with TRBJ2-7; 9 nucleotides align to TRBD2. V lost 4 bases to trimming and J lost 6 bases; unmatched junction nucleotides: 10. Germline CDR1 and CDR2: LGHNA and YSLEER. The length of the CDR3 is 15 residues. The CDR3 loop is CASSPLSGRSGEQYF. CDR3 nucleotide sequence: TGCGCCAGCAGCCCCCTCAGCGGGAGGTCGGGCGAGCAGTACTTC.